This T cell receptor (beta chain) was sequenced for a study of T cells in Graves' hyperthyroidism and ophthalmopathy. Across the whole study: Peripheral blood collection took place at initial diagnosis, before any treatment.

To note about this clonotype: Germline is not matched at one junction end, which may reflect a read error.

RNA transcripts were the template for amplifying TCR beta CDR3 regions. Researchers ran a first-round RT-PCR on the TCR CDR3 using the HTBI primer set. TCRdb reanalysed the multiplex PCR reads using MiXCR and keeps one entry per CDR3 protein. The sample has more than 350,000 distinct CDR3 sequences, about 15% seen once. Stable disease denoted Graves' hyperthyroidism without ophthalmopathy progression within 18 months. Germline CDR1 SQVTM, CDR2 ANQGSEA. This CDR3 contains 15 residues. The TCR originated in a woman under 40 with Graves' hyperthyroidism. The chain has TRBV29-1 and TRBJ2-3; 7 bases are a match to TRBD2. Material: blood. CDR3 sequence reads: CSVEGSSGGTGTQYF. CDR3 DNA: TGCAGCGTTGAGGGCTCTAGCGGTGGCACAGGTACGCAGTATTTT.